The next 17 T cell receptor beta chains were all read from a single sample in a study of cytomegalovirus exposure and HLA in healthy donors. PCR involved 60 Vbeta and 13 Jbeta primers. The assay was immunoSEQ multiplex PCR, and TCRdb's table has in-frame clones only and misses some. The data hold 200,000 or so clones, with roughly four fifths observed a single time. The sample was PBMCs. The receptors shown here come from a woman aged 18-29 years in good health and CMV-seronegative.

The V gene is TRBV5-1, the J gene TRBJ2-1; the match to TRBD2 covers 10 bases. CDR3 length equals 17 residues. Germline CDR1 is SGHRS and CDR2 is YFSETQ. The V and J ends lost 0 bases and 3 bases, in that order; junction bases with no gene match: 6. This CDR3 is CASSLVIAGGNYNEQFF. The CDR3 DNA reads as TGCGCCAGCAGCTTGGTTATAGCGGGGGGAAACTACAATGAGCAGTTCTTC.

The chain combines TRBV5-1 with TRBJ2-1; TRBD1 agrees at 12 bases. The CDR3 spans 19 residues. Trimming took 2 bases from V and 2 from J; bases not matched to a gene: 11. CDR1 and CDR2 from the germline V gene are SGHRS and YFSETQ. The chain's CDR3 is CASSFGTGGVPGAYNEQFF. Here the CDR3 DNA reads TGCGCCAGCAGCTTCGGGACAGGGGGCGTTCCAGGTGCCTACAATGAGCAGTTCTTC. Together with reference TRBV5-1 and TRBJ2-1, the CDR3 gives the full variable domain: KAGVTQTPRYLIKTRGQQVTLSCSPISGHRSVSWYQQTPGQGLQFLFEYFSETQRNKGNFPGRFSGRQFSNSRSEMNVSTLELGDSALYLCASSFGTGGVPGAYNEQFFGPGTRLTVL.

This clone was picked up a small number of times. The chain has TRBV29-1 and TRBJ1-1; D unresolved. Germline-derived CDR1 and CDR2 are SQVTM and ANQGSEA. This CDR3 is 11 amino acids long. V shed 5 bases and J shed 1 base, with 5 bases lying between them. This CDR3 is CSVNRNTEAFF. CDR3 bases: TGCAGCGTTAATAGGAACACTGAAGCTTTCTTT.

The chain joins TRBV7-8 to TRBJ1-5; D not resolved. CDR1 and CDR2 from the germline V gene are SGHVS and FQNEAQ. V dropped 7 bases and J dropped 1 base, with 17 bases sitting between them. This CDR3 comprises 16 residues. CDR3 bases: TGTGCCAGCACCCTTTACACCCGAGGGAGCAATCAGCCCCAGCATTTT. Translation: CASTLYTRGSNQPQHF.

The chain is built from TRBV9 and TRBJ1-2, with D hard to call. V shed 4 bases and J shed 2 bases, with 15 bases lying between them. Germline values: CDR1 SGDLS, CDR2 YYNGEE. This CDR3 is 15 amino acids long. The CDR3 DNA reads as TGTGCCAGCAGCTTTTCGCGGAGCCTCAACTATGGCTACACCTTC. Translation gives CASSFSRSLNYGYTF.

This clone came up once. The chain employs TRBV27 and TRBJ2-7, with 9 nucleotides matching TRBD1. V trimming: 4 bases; J trimming: 7 bases; junction bases outside the gene matches: 5. CDR1 is MNHEY, CDR2 SMNVEV, per germline (reference sequence). The length of the CDR3 is 13 residues. The CDR3 loop reads CASSSRDRVEQYF. In nucleotides, the CDR3 is TGTGCCAGCAGTTCCCGGGACAGGGTAGAGCAGTACTTC.

Concerning this clone itself: Other nucleotide sequences from this sample produce the same CDR3. The V and J genes are TRBV27 and TRBJ1-5; 9 bases line up with TRBD1. The CDR3 has 14 residues. With V trimmed by 4 bases and J by 4 bases, 2 bases remained unmatched. Germline CDR1 MNHEY, CDR2 SMNVEV (reference sequence). The CDR3 DNA reads TGTGCCAGCAGTTCCGGACAGGGGAATCAGCCCCAGCATTTT. Its translation: CASSSGQGNQPQHF.

The chain carries TRBV7-9 and TRBJ2-7; D is perhaps TRBD1 (6 bases). Germline-derived CDR1 and CDR2 are SEHNR and FQNEAQ (reference sequence). This CDR3 spans 14 amino acids. V was shortened by 4 bases and J by 2 bases, with 12 bases between the two germline ends. CDR3 in amino acids: CASSSVGATYEQYF. As DNA, the CDR3 is TGTGCCAGCAGCTCCGTGGGGGCAACCTACGAGCAGTACTTC.

In DNA form, the CDR3 reads TGTGCCAGCGTACCCGGGACAGGGCTCGAGCAGTACTTC. Translated, it gives CASVPGTGLEQYF. J is TRBJ2-7 and V is TRBV28, with TRBD1 matching 9 bases. V shed 8 bases, J shed 6 bases, and the junction held 8 bases outside the gene matches. CDR1 is MDHEN and CDR2 is SYDVKM in the germline V gene. The CDR3 sequence is 13 residues long.

This clone was observed once. The gene calls are TRBV30 and TRBJ2-1, with TRBD2 identical over 8 bases. CDR3 length: 12 residues. CDR1 and CDR2 from the germline V gene are GTSNPN and SVGIG (reference sequence). V shed 5 bases, J shed 7 bases, and the junction held 4 bases outside the gene matches. CDR3 bases: TGTGCCTGGCGGGGGGGAACGAATGAGCAGTTCTTC. Protein sequence: CAWRGGTNEQFF.

A few counts support this clone. V and J are TRBV28 and TRBJ2-5; TRBD2 might be the D (5 bases). Looked up from germline, CDR1 is MDHEN and CDR2 is SYDVKM. The CDR3 is 12 amino acids. The ends were cut back, 9 bases at V and 5 bases at J, with 13 bases in the middle. The DNA for the CDR3 is TGTGCCAGTGGAACTAGTCGGGAGACCCAGTACTTC. This sequence encodes CASGTSRETQYF. The full variable domain, rest sourced from reference TRBV28 and TRBJ2-5, is DVKVTQSSRYLVKRTGEKVFLECVQDMDHENMFWYRQDPGLGLRLIYFSYDVKMKEKGDIPEGYSVSREKKERFSLILESASTNQTSMYLCASGTSRETQYFGPGTRLLVL.

Written as DNA, the CDR3 is TGCGCCAGCGGCCGACAGGGGCGGACTGAAGCTTTCTTT. Translation gives CASGRQGRTEAFF. The chain employs TRBV5-1 and TRBJ1-1, with 8 bases that match TRBD1. J gave up 5 bases and V 7 bases, and 7 bases lay outside the gene matches. This CDR3 comprises 13 residues. The germline gives CDR1 SGHRS, CDR2 YFSETQ.

The V gene is TRBV29-1, the J gene TRBJ2-3; D remains ambiguous. Germline V gives CDR1 SQVTM, CDR2 ANQGSEA. V was shortened by 3 bases and J by 0 bases, with 10 bases between the two germline ends. This CDR3 contains 14 residues. DNA of the CDR3: TGCAGCGTTGAGCCGGTAGATAGCACAGATACGCAGTATTTT. Translated: CSVEPVDSTDTQYF.

This chain connects TRBV6-5 to TRBJ1-2; D not resolved. The CDR3 is 12 residues long. Trimming took off 6 bases at V and 2 bases at J, with 7 bases between the two ends. Germline CDR1 is MNHEY and CDR2 is SVGAGI. The CDR3 loop is CASSPQNYGYTF. The CDR3 DNA sequence: TGTGCCAGCAGCCCACAGAACTATGGCTACACCTTC.

This chain uses TRBV29-1 with TRBJ2-5; 8 positions agree with TRBD1. This CDR3 is built from 13 residues. Germline values: CDR1 SQVTM, CDR2 ANQGSEA. The junction had 9 bases not matched to a gene; V was cut back by 7 bases and J by 5 bases. CDR3 sequence: CSALTGGRETQYF. CDR3 nucleotide sequence: TGCAGCGCTCTAACAGGGGGAAGGGAGACCCAGTACTTC. The variable domain in full, with the rest retrieved from reference TRBV29-1 and TRBJ2-5, is SAVISQKPSRDICQRGTSLTIQCQVDSQVTMMFWYRQQPGQSLTLIATANQGSEATYESGFVIDKFPISRPNLTFSTLTVSNMSPEDSSIYLCSALTGGRETQYFGPGTRLLVL.

CDR3 DNA sequence: TGCGCCAGCAGCGCGGGGACAGTAATAAACACTGAAGCTTTCTTT. Its protein is CASSAGTVINTEAFF. The chain carries TRBV5-1 and TRBJ1-1; 7 bases line up with TRBD1. The CDR3 is made up of 15 amino acids. Germline loops: CDR1 SGHRS, CDR2 YFSETQ. Germline trimming cut 4 bases from V and 2 bases from J; bases unmatched to any gene: 8.

CDR3 sequence reads: CASSEPGAPYEQYF. The CDR3 nucleotides read TGTGCCAGCAGTGAGCCAGGGGCGCCCTACGAGCAGTACTTC. V is TRBV2 and J is TRBJ2-7; tentative D call: TRBD1 (6 bases). CDR3 length: 14 residues. Trimming took 3 bases from V and 2 from J, leaving 11 bases between them. CDR1 is SNHLY, CDR2 FYNNEI, per germline. Supplemented by reference TRBV2 and TRBJ2-7, the full variable domain reads EPEVTQTPSHQVTQMGQEVILRCVPISNHLYFYWYRQILGQKVEFLVSFYNNEISEKSEIFDDQFSVERPDGSNFTLKIRSTKLEDSAMYFCASSEPGAPYEQYFGPGTRLTVT.